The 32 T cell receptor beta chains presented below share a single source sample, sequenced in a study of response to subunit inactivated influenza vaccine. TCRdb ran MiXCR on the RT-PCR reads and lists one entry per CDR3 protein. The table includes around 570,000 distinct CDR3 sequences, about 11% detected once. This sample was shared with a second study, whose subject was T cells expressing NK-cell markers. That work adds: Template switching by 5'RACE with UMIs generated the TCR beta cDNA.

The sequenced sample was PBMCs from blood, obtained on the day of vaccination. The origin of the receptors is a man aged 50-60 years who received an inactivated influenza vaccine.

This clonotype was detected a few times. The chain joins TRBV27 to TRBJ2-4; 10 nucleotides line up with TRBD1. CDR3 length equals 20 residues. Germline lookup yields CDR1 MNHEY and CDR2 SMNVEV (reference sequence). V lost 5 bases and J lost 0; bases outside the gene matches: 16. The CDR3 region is CASSNRTGGMFFLAKNIQYF. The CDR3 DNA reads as TGTGCCAGCAGTAATCGGACAGGGGGGATGTTCTTCCTAGCCAAAAACATTCAGTACTTC.

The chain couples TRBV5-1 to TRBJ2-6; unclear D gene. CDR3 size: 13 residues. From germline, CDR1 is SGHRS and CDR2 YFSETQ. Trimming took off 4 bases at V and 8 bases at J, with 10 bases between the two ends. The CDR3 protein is CASSPPSSNVLTF. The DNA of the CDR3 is TGCGCCAGCAGCCCGCCCTCCTCCAACGTCCTGACTTTC. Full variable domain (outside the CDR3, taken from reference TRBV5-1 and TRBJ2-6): KAGVTQTPRYLIKTRGQQVTLSCSPISGHRSVSWYQQTPGQGLQFLFEYFSETQRNKGNFPGRFSGRQFSNSRSEMNVSTLELGDSALYLCASSPPSSNVLTFGAGSRLTVL.

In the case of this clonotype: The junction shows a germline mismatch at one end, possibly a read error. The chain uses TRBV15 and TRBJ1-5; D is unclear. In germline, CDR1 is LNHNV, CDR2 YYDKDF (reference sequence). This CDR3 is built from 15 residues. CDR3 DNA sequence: TGTGCCACCAGCAGAGATGTTGTACGAAATCACCCCCAGCATTTT. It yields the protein CATSRDVVRNHPQHF. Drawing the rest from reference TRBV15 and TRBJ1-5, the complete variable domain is DAMVIQNPRYQVTQFGKPVTLSCSQTLNHNVMYWYQQKSSQAPKLLFHYYDKDFNNEADTPDNFQSRRPNTSFCFLDIRSPGLGDTAMYLCATSRDVVRNHPQHFGDGTRLSIL.

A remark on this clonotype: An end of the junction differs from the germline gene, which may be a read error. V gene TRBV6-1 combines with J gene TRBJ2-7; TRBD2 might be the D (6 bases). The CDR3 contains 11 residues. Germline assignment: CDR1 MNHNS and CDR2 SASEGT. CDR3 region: CASSERGGIHF. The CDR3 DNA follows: TGTGCCAGCAGTGAAAGGGGAGGCATCCACTTC.

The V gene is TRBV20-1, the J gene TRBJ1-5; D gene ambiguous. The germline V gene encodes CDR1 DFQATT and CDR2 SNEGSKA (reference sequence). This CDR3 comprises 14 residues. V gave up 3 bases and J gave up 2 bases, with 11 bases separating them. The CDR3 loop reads CSASAHLGNQPQHF. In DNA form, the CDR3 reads TGCAGTGCTAGCGCTCATCTAGGCAATCAGCCCCAGCATTTT.

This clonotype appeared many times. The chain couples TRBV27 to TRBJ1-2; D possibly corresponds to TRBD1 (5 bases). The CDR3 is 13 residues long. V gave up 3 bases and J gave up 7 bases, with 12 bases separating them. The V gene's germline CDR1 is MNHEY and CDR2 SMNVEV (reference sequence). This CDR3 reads CASSFQGSLGYTF. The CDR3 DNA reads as TGTGCCAGCAGTTTCCAGGGCTCCCTTGGCTACACCTTC.

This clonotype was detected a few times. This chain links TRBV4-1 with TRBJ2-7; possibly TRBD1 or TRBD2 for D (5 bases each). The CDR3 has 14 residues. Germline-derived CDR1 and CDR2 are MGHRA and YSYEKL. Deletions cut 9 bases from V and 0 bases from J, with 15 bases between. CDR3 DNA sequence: TGCGCCAGAAGCGGTGGACACGCCTCCTACGAGCAGTACTTC. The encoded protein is CARSGGHASYEQYF.

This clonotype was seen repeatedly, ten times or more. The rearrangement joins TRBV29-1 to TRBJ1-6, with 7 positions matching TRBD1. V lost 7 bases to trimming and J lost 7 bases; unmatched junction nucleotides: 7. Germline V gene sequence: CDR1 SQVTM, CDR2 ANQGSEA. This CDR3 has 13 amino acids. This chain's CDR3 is CSATTGRNSPLHF. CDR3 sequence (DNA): TGCAGCGCGACGACAGGGAGAAATTCACCCCTCCACTTT.

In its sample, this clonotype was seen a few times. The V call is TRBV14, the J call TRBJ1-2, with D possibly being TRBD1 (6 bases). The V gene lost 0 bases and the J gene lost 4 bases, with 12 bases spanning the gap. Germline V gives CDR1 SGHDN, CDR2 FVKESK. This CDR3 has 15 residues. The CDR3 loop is CASSQDRTASYGYTF. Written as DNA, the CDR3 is TGTGCCAGCAGCCAAGATCGGACAGCCTCCTATGGCTACACCTTC. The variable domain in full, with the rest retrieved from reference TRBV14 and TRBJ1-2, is EAGVTQFPSHSVIEKGQTVTLRCDPISGHDNLYWYRRVMGKEIKFLLHFVKESKQDESGMPNNRFLAERTGGTYSTLKVQPAELEDSGVYFCASSQDRTASYGYTFGSGTRLTVV.

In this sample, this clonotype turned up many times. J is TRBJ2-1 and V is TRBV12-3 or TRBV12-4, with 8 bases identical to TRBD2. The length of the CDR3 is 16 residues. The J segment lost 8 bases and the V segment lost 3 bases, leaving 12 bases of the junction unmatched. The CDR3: CASSFLAGRAFDEQFF. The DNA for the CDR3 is TGTGCCAGCAGTTTTCTGGCCGGGAGGGCTTTCGATGAGCAGTTCTTC.

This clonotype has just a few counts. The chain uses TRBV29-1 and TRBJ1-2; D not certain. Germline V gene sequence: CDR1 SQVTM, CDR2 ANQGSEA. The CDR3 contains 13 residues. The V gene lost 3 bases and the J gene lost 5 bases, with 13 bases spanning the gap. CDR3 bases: TGCAGCGTTGATTTGCCGGGAGCGTATGGCTACACCTTC. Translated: CSVDLPGAYGYTF.

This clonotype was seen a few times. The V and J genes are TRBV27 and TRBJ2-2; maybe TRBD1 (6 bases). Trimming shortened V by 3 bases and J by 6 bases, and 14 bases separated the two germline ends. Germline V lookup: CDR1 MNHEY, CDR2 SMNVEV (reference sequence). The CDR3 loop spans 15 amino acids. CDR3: CASSLSRGSAGELFF. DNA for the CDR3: TGTGCCAGCAGTTTGAGCAGGGGAAGCGCCGGGGAGCTGTTTTTT.

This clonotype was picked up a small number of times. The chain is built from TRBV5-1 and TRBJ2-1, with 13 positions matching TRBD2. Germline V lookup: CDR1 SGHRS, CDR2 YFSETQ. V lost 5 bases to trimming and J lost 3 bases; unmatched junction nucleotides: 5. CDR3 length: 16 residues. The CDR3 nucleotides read TGCGCCAGCAGTCCACTAGCGGGAGGGATCTACAATGAGCAGTTCTTC. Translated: CASSPLAGGIYNEQFF.

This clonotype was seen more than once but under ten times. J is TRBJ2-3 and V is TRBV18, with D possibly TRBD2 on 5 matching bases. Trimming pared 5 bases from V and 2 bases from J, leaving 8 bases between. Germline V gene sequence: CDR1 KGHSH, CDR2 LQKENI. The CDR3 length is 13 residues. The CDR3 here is CASSTGNTDTQYF. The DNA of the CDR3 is TGTGCCAGCTCAACCGGGAACACAGATACGCAGTATTTT. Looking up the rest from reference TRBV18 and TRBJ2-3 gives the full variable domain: NAGVMQNPRHLVRRRGQEARLRCSPMKGHSHVYWYRQLPEEGLKFMVYLQKENIIDESGMPKERFSAEFPKEGPSILRIQQVVRGDSAAYFCASSTGNTDTQYFGPGTRLTVL.

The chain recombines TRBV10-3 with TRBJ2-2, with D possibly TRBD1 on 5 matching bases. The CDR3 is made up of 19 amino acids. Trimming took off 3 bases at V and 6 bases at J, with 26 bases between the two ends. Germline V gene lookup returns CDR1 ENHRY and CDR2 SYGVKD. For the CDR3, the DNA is TGTGCCATCAGTGATTGGCAGGGTCGTCCCACCCGCGGCGCCGGGGAGCTGTTTTTT. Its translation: CAISDWQGRPTRGAGELFF.

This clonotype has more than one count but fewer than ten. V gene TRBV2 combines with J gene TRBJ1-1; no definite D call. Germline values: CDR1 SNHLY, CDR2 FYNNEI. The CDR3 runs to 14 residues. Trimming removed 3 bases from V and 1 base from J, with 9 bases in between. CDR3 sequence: CASSDAGSNTEAFF. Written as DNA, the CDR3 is TGTGCCAGCAGTGACGCCGGGTCGAACACTGAAGCTTTCTTT.

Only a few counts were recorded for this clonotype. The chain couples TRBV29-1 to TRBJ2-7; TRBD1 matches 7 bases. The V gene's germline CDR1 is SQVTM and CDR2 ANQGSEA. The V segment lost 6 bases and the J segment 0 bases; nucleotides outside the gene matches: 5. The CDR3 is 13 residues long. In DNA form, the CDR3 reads TGCAGCGTCCGGGACAGATACTCCTACGAGCAGTACTTC. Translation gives CSVRDRYSYEQYF.

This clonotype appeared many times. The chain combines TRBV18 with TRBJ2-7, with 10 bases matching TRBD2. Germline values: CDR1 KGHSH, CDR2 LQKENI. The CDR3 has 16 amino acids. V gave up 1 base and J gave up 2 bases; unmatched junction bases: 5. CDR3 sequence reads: CASSPQGLADAYEQYF. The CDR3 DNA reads TGTGCCAGCTCACCACAAGGACTAGCGGACGCCTACGAGCAGTACTTC.

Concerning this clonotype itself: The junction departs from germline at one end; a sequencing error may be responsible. The CDR3 reads CASSQGRGYRYTF. The CDR3, as DNA: TGTGCCAGCAGCCAAGGCAGGGGCTATCGCTACACCTTC. V gene TRBV14 combines with J gene TRBJ1-2; D possibly corresponds to TRBD1 (6 bases). The CDR3 contains 13 residues. The germline V gene has CDR1 SGHDN and CDR2 FVKESK.

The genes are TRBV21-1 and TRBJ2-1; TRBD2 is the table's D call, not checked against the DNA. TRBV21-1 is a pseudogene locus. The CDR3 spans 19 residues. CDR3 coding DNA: TGTGCCAGCAACAAGGGACTTGAACGGGGGGCCCCGTCATTCAATGAGCAGTTCTTC. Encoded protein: CASNKGLERGAPSFNEQFF.

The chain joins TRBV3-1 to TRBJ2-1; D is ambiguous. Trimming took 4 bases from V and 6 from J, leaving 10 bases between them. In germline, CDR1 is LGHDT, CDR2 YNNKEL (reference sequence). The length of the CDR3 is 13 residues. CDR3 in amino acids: CASSLKGSNEQFF. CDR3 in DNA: TGTGCCAGCAGCCTCAAAGGGTCCAATGAGCAGTTCTTC.

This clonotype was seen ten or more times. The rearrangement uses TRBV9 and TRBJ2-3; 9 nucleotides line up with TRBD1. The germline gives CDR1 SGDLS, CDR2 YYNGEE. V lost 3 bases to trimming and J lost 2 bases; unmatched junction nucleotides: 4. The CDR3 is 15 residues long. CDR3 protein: CASSARQGVTDTQYF. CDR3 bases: TGTGCCAGCAGCGCCCGACAGGGGGTCACAGATACGCAGTATTTT.

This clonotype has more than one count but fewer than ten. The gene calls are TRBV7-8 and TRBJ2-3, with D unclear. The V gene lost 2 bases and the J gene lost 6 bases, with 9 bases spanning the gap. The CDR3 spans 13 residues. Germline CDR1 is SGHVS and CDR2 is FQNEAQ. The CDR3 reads CASSLQPADTQYF. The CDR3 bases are TGTGCCAGCAGCTTACAACCGGCGGATACGCAGTATTTT.

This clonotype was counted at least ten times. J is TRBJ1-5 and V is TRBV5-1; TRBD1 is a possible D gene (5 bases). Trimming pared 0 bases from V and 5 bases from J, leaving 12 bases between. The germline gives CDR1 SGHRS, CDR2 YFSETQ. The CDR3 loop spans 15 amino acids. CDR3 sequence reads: CASSLAGNRDQPQHF. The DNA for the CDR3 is TGCGCCAGCAGCTTGGCAGGGAACCGTGATCAGCCCCAGCATTTT.

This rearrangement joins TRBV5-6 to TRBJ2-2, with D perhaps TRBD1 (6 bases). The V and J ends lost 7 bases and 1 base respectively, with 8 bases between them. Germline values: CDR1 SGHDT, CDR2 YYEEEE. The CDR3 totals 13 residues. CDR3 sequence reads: CASQTGNTGELFF. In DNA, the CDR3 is TGTGCCAGCCAGACAGGGAACACCGGGGAGCTGTTTTTT.

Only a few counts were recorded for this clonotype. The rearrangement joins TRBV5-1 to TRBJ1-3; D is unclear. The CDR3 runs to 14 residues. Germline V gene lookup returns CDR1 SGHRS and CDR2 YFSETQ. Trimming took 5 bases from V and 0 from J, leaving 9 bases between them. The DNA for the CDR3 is TGCGCCAGCAGAGCTGAGAGCTCTGGAAACACCATATATTTT. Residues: CASRAESSGNTIYF. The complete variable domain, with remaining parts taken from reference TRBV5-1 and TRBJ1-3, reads KAGVTQTPRYLIKTRGQQVTLSCSPISGHRSVSWYQQTPGQGLQFLFEYFSETQRNKGNFPGRFSGRQFSNSRSEMNVSTLELGDSALYLCASRAESSGNTIYFGEGSWLTVV.

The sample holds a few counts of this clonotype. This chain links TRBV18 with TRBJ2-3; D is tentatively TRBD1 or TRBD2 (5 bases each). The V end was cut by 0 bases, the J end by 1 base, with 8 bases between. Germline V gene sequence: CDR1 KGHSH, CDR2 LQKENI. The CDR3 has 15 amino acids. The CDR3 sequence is CASSPPGVGTDTQYF. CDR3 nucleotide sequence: TGTGCCAGCTCACCACCGGGGGTCGGCACAGATACGCAGTATTTT.

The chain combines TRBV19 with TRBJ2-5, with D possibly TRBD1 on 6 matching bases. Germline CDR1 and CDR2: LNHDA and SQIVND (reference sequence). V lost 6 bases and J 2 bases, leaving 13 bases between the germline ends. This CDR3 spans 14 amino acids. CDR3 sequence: CASSYQGQQETQYF. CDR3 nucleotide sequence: TGTGCCAGTAGCTACCAGGGGCAACAAGAGACCCAGTACTTC. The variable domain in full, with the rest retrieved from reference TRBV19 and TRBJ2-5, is DGGITQSPKYLFRKEGQNVTLSCEQNLNHDAMYWYRQDPGQGLRLIYYSQIVNDFQKGDIAEGYSVSREKKESFPLTVTSAQKNPTAFYLCASSYQGQQETQYFGPGTRLLVL.

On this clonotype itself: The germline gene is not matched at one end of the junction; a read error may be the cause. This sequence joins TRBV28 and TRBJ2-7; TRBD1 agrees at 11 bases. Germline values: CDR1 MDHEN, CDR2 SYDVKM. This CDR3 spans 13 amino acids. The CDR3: CASRPGTGGGAAF. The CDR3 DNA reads TGTGCCAGCAGACCCGGGACAGGGGGGGGAGCTGCCTTC. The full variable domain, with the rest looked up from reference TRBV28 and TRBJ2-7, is DVKVTQSSRYLVKRTGEKVFLECVQDMDHENMFWYRQDPGLGLRLIYFSYDVKMKEKGDIPEGYSVSREKKERFSLILESASTNQTSMYLCASRPGTGGGAAFGPGTRLTVT.

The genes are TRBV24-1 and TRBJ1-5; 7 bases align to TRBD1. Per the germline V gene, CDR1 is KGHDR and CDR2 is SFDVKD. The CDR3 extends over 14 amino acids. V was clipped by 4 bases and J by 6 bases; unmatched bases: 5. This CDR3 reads CATSDPTGTQPQHF. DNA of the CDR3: TGTGCCACCAGTGACCCGACAGGGACTCAGCCCCAGCATTTT.

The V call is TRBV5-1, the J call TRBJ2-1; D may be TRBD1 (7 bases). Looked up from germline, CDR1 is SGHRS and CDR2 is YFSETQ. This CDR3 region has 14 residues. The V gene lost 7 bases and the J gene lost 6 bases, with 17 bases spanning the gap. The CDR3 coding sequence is TGCGCCAGCGCCGAGGGGGCTAGCGTCAATGAGCAGTTCTTC. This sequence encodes CASAEGASVNEQFF.

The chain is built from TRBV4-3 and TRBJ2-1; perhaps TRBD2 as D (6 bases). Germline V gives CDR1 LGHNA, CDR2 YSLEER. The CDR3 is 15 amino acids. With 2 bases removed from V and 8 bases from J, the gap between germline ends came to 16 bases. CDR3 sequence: CASSQLRLGSYEQFF. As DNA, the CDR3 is TGCGCCAGCAGCCAACTGAGACTAGGGTCATATGAGCAGTTCTTC.